In its sample, the clone carrying this T cell receptor (beta chain) was seen a few times. TCRdb redid the calling of the reads with MiXCR, one entry per CDR3 protein. The data contain around 310,000 distinct CDR3 sequences, around a sixth of them singletons. The data stem from a study of T cell repertoires in cytomegalovirus infection. Study in general: Indicated by public TCR beta signatures were CMV infection and matching HLA type.

J gave up 1 base and V 5 bases, and 8 bases lay outside the gene matches. Germline V lookup: CDR1 SGHRS, CDR2 YFSETQ. The length of the CDR3 is 15 residues. V and J are TRBV5-1 and TRBJ1-1; TRBD1 aligns across 7 bases. This receptor was taken from a human donor in good health (CMV status not recorded). Some clones in this sample may be carry-over from other donors' samples. The sequenced sample consisted of PBMCs. The CDR3 sequence is CASRSSGTANTEAFF. Written as DNA, the CDR3 is TGCGCCAGCAGGAGTTCCGGGACAGCGAACACTGAAGCTTTCTTT.